The clone carrying this TCR beta chain was recorded a few times. Researchers made TCR beta libraries by using iRepertoire HTBI primers and running Arm-PCR on CDR3 regions. TCRdb fed the multiplex PCR reads into MiXCR, producing one record per CDR3 protein. The table lists 400,000 to 550,000 distinct CDR3 sequences, about a sixth of them singletons. These data belong to a study of regulatory T cells in long-lasting Graves disease. Time point indicated: newly diagnosed GD, antithyroid drugs for less than 3 months. Construction of the TCR library relied on RNA isolated from PBMCs. This CDR3 is 17 amino acids long. The germline V gene encodes CDR1 MNHEY and CDR2 SMNVEV (reference sequence). V was pared by 7 bases and J by 1 base, with 8 bases of the junction left unmatched. This same sample was also part of a study on T cells in Graves' hyperthyroidism and ophthalmopathy.

The chain couples TRBV27 to TRBJ2-1, with 12 nucleotides matching TRBD2. This TCR was recovered from a woman in her twenties or thirties with Graves disease. Specimen: peripheral blood mononuclear cells (PBMCs), collected at new diagnosis, from a patient treated with antithyroid drugs. The CDR3 coding sequence is TGTGCCAGCAAATGGACTAGCGGGGTTAGGTCCTACAATGAGCAGTTCTTC. Translated: CASKWTSGVRSYNEQFF.